This T cell receptor beta chain is drawn from a study of regulatory T cells in long-lasting Graves disease. Study-wide results and caveats: The small sample size may have reduced accuracy. TRBV28 was favored in persistent disease, as were TRBJ1-2 and TRBJ2-5.

With iRepertoire HTBI primers and Arm-PCR of CDR3 regions, TCR beta libraries were built. TCRdb reprocessed the multiplex PCR reads via MiXCR and lists one record per CDR3 protein. Of more than 400,000 distinct CDR3 sequences detected, about 15% appear once; the ten largest clones hold around a tenth. This clonotype was recorded many times. The antigen is undetermined. Time point of the sample: newly diagnosed GD, antithyroid drugs for less than 3 months. PBMC RNA served as the TCR library source. Graves' disease diagnoses used American Thyroid Association guidelines. CDR1 and CDR2 (germline): LGHNT, FRNRAP. V lost 1 base to trimming and J lost 7 bases; unmatched junction nucleotides: 5. The CDR3 is 16 amino acids. These same data were also listed under a study on T cells in Graves' hyperthyroidism and ophthalmopathy. That source adds: Blood also contained most expanded thyroid clonotypes above 0.001.

The chain is built from TRBV12-5 and TRBJ2-2; 11 bases fit TRBD1. The sample here was peripheral blood mononuclear cells (PBMCs), taken at new diagnosis, from a patient treated with antithyroid drugs. The receptor was isolated from a woman aged 25 to 45 with Graves disease. The CDR3 DNA follows: TGTGCTAGTGGTTTGGCCCGGACAGGGGGCATCGGGGAGCTGTTTTTT. Amino acid sequence: CASGLARTGGIGELFF.